The 30 T cell receptor beta chains in this list originate from one sample, sequenced in a study of T cells in Graves' hyperthyroidism and ophthalmopathy. Using RNA transcripts as the source, TCR beta CDR3 regions were amplified. HTBI primers were the set used in a first-round RT-PCR of the TCR CDR3. TCRdb re-analysed the multiplex PCR reads in MiXCR, keeping a single row per CDR3 protein. The sample has about 410,000 distinct CDR3 sequences, around 13% seen once; the top ten hold roughly 21%. The sequenced sample was blood. These receptors all come from a woman aged 25 to 39 with Graves' ophthalmopathy.

This clonotype was found many times. The chain combines TRBV20-1 with TRBJ2-2; 9 positions match TRBD1. The length of the CDR3 is 14 residues. V was clipped by 5 bases and J by 7 bases; unmatched bases: 8. In germline, CDR1 is DFQATT, CDR2 SNEGSKA (reference sequence). CDR3 protein: CSARNRGRGGELFF. Written as DNA, the CDR3 is TGCAGTGCTCGGAACAGGGGGCGCGGCGGGGAGCTGTTTTTT.

There are many counts of this clonotype. V usage is TRBV5-1 and J usage is TRBJ2-5; TRBD1 is a possible D gene (6 bases). The CDR3 contains 16 residues. Germline lookup yields CDR1 SGHRS and CDR2 YFSETQ. Between the trimmed V and J ends, which lost 4 bases and 2 bases, there was a span of 18 bases. For the CDR3, the DNA is TGCGCCAGCAGCCCCGCCGGTATGGGGGCACAAGAGACCCAGTACTTC. Its translation is CASSPAGMGAQETQYF.

The genes are TRBV9 and TRBJ2-3; D is unresolved. Trimming pared 4 bases from V and 4 bases from J, leaving 16 bases between. Germline values: CDR1 SGDLS, CDR2 YYNGEE. The CDR3 contains 15 residues. The CDR3 here is CASSLLRTVADTQYF. CDR3 in DNA: TGTGCCAGCAGCCTATTGCGGACGGTCGCAGATACGCAGTATTTT. The whole variable domain, filled in from reference TRBV9 and TRBJ2-3, reads DSGVTQTPKHLITATGQRVTLRCSPRSGDLSVYWYQQSLDQGLQFLIQYYNGEERAKGNILERFSAQQFPDLHSELNLSSLELGDSALYFCASSLLRTVADTQYFGPGTRLTVL.

At least ten counts were recorded for this clonotype. This CDR3 is CASSWRAGVFHEQYF. In DNA, the CDR3 is TGTGCCAGCAGCTGGCGAGCGGGGGTATTCCACGAGCAGTACTTC. The gene calls are TRBV5-6 and TRBJ2-7; 8 bases are a match to TRBD2. CDR1 SGHDT and CDR2 YYEEEE come from the germline V gene. V lost 3 bases, J lost 5 bases, and 10 bases stayed unmatched. CDR3 length equals 15 residues. Using reference TRBV5-6 and TRBJ2-7 for the parts outside the CDR3, the full variable domain is DAGVTQSPTHLIKTRGQQVTLRCSPKSGHDTVSWYQQALGQGPQFIFQYYEEEERQRGNFPDRFSGHQFPNYSSELNVNALLLGDSALYLCASSWRAGVFHEQYFGPGTRLTVT.

This clonotype was seen at least ten times. V gene TRBV7-2 combines with J gene TRBJ2-3; 9 nucleotides line up with TRBD2. In germline, CDR1 is SGHTA, CDR2 FQGNSA. CDR3 length: 18 amino acids. Trimming cost V 5 bases and J 0 bases; bases outside gene matches: 12. The CDR3 sequence is CASSPPRSGGPSTDTQYF. The CDR3 region has the DNA TGTGCCAGCAGCCCCCCCAGGAGCGGGGGGCCCAGCACAGATACGCAGTATTTT.

The sample holds many counts of this clonotype. CDR3 sequence reads: CASSQGETGWNSPLHF. CDR3 in DNA: TGTGCCAGCAGCCAAGGAGAGACTGGGTGGAATTCACCCCTCCACTTT. The rearrangement joins TRBV3-1 to TRBJ1-6; D is uncertain. The CDR3 runs 16 residues. CDR1 is LGHDT and CDR2 is YNNKEL in the germline V gene (reference sequence). The V and J ends lost 1 base and 7 bases respectively, with 14 bases between them.

This clonotype has a count of ten or more. V gene TRBV27 combines with J gene TRBJ2-3; 9 bases fit TRBD2. This CDR3 region has 16 residues. V shed 0 bases and J 4 bases; nucleotides not matched to a gene: 5. Germline loops: CDR1 MNHEY, CDR2 SMNVEV (reference sequence). DNA for the CDR3: TGTGCCAGCAGTTTATCGCTAGCGGGGTGGTCAGATACGCAGTATTTT. Translation gives CASSLSLAGWSDTQYF.

There are many counts of this clonotype. The chain employs TRBV3-1 and TRBJ2-1, with 9 bases identical to TRBD2. CDR3 length: 16 amino acids. In germline, CDR1 is LGHDT, CDR2 YNNKEL (reference sequence). V gave up 0 bases and J gave up 4 bases; unmatched junction bases: 4. CDR3 in amino acids: CASSQDRSGGYNEQFF. CDR3 nucleotides: TGTGCCAGCAGCCAAGATAGGAGCGGGGGGTACAATGAGCAGTTCTTC.

V is TRBV20-1 and J is TRBJ1-6, with a weak D call TRBD1 (5 bases). The CDR3 is 13 amino acids. V lost 3 bases and J 7 bases, leaving 10 bases between the germline ends. In germline, CDR1 is DFQATT, CDR2 SNEGSKA (reference sequence). CDR3 DNA sequence: TGCAGTGCTAGTTCCGGGGCGAATTCACCCCTCCACTTT. Translation gives CSASSGANSPLHF.

V usage is TRBV7-9 and J usage is TRBJ2-2; D might be TRBD2 (6 bases). The CDR3 sequence is 15 residues long. Germline V lookup: CDR1 SEHNR, CDR2 FQNEAQ (reference sequence). V dropped 8 bases and J dropped 4 bases, with 17 bases sitting between them. The CDR3 loop is CASLFGRGGTGELFF. CDR3 DNA sequence: TGTGCCAGCCTCTTCGGGCGGGGAGGCACCGGGGAGCTGTTTTTT.

This clonotype appeared many times. This chain joins TRBV12-3 or TRBV12-4 and TRBJ1-3; D not resolved. V lost 3 bases and J lost 2, with 17 bases in between. CDR3 length: 17 residues. This chain's CDR3 is CASSFILGMRTGNTIYF. CDR3 DNA: TGTGCCAGCAGTTTTATTTTGGGGATGAGGACTGGAAACACCATATATTTT.

This clonotype was picked up many times. The CDR3 DNA is TGTGCCAGTAGTATACGGGGGCCAGATATGAACACTGAAGCTTTCTTT. Protein product: CASSIRGPDMNTEAFF. The gene calls are TRBV19 and TRBJ1-1; possibly TRBD1 for D (6 bases). The V gene's germline CDR1 is LNHDA and CDR2 SQIVND (reference sequence). V lost 2 bases, J lost 0 bases, and 13 bases lay in between. This CDR3 spans 16 amino acids.

This clonotype was picked up many times. The chain couples TRBV28 to TRBJ1-2; a weak D match, TRBD1 (6 bases). The germline CDR1 and CDR2 sequences are MDHEN and SYDVKM. The CDR3 is made up of 14 amino acids. V was clipped by 3 bases and J by 4 bases, with 12 bases between them. The DNA of the CDR3 is TGTGCCAGCAGTTTTGGGGGGGCGGCCTATGGCTACACCTTC. Protein sequence: CASSFGGAAYGYTF.

As concerns this clonotype: At one boundary the junction diverges from the germline segment, which might be a read error. The chain carries TRBV5-1 and TRBJ2-7, with 7 bases aligning to TRBD1. The length of the CDR3 is 15 residues. Germline V lookup: CDR1 SGHRS, CDR2 YFSETQ. The CDR3 DNA sequence: TGCGCCAGCAGCTTGGCCGGGACAGAGCATAGGGAGCAGCACTTC. It encodes CASSLAGTEHREQHF. The full variable domain, completed using reference TRBV5-1 and TRBJ2-7, is KAGVTQTPRYLIKTRGQQVTLSCSPISGHRSVSWYQQTPGQGLQFLFEYFSETQRNKGNFPGRFSGRQFSNSRSEMNVSTLELGDSALYLCASSLAGTEHREQHFGPGTRLTVT.

Ten or more counts support this clonotype. This chain connects TRBV2 to TRBJ1-6, with 9 bases lining up with TRBD1. Germline lookup yields CDR1 SNHLY and CDR2 FYNNEI. The CDR3 runs 14 residues. Losses at the gene ends were 6 bases for V and 7 bases for J; bases not matched to a gene: 4. The CDR3 loop is CASRRTGENSPLHF. For the CDR3, the DNA is TGTGCCAGCAGGCGGACAGGGGAGAATTCACCCCTCCACTTT.

V is TRBV9 and J is TRBJ1-2, with 8 positions matching TRBD1. Germline-derived CDR1 and CDR2 are SGDLS and YYNGEE. The CDR3 runs 15 residues. The trim removed 4 bases at V and 4 bases at J, leaving 9 bases unmatched. As DNA, the CDR3 is TGTGCCAGCAGCACGGATCCAGGGGGCGTCTATGGCTACACCTTC. Its translation: CASSTDPGGVYGYTF. The full variable domain, its missing parts supplied by reference TRBV9 and TRBJ1-2, is DSGVTQTPKHLITATGQRVTLRCSPRSGDLSVYWYQQSLDQGLQFLIQYYNGEERAKGNILERFSAQQFPDLHSELNLSSLELGDSALYFCASSTDPGGVYGYTFGSGTRLTVV.

This clonotype was seen at least ten times. The chain links TRBV7-8 to TRBJ2-5, with D possibly being TRBD1 (6 bases). This CDR3 region has 15 residues. Germline V gene data show CDR1 as SGHVS and CDR2 as FQNEAQ. Trimming cost V 3 bases and J 2 bases, with 13 bases left between them. The CDR3 loop is CASSLRGSSQETQYF. The CDR3 DNA sequence: TGTGCCAGCAGCTTGAGGGGGAGTTCACAAGAGACCCAGTACTTC.

This clonotype was seen at least ten times. The V and J genes are TRBV15 and TRBJ2-2, with 9 bases aligning to TRBD1. Trimming cost V 7 bases and J 0 bases; bases outside gene matches: 9. Germline CDR1 reads LNHNV; CDR2 reads YYDKDF (reference sequence). CDR3 length: 17 amino acids. The chain's CDR3 is CATNPGQGKPNTGELFF. CDR3 DNA: TGTGCCACCAATCCGGGACAGGGAAAGCCGAACACCGGGGAGCTGTTTTTT.

V usage is TRBV20-1 and J usage is TRBJ1-5; 11 bases align to TRBD1. The CDR3 length is 17 residues. The germline CDR1 and CDR2 sequences are DFQATT and SNEGSKA (reference sequence). V lost 6 bases, J lost 1 base, and 11 bases stayed unmatched. This CDR3 reads CSAMPGQGGMSNQPQHF. CDR3 nucleotide sequence: TGCAGTGCAATGCCGGGACAGGGGGGAATGAGCAATCAGCCCCAGCATTTT.

The table lists this clonotype with many counts. The V and J genes are TRBV28 and TRBJ2-2; 7 nucleotides agree with TRBD2. The junction had 3 bases not matched to a gene; V was cut back by 8 bases and J by 6 bases. This CDR3 contains 12 residues. CDR1 and CDR2 (germline): MDHEN, SYDVKM. The CDR3 region is CASGGGPGELFF. The CDR3 coding sequence is TGTGCCAGCGGGGGGGGACCCGGGGAGCTGTTTTTT.

Many counts were recorded for this clonotype. The chain links TRBV13 to TRBJ2-2; TRBD2 agrees at 11 bases. The V gene end was trimmed by 5 bases and the J gene end by 2 bases; junction bases not matched to a gene: 7. From germline, CDR1 is PRHDT and CDR2 FYEKMQ (reference sequence). The CDR3 has 17 amino acids. CDR3 nucleotide sequence: TGTGCCAGCAGCCCCACTCTAGCGGGGGGAAACACCGGGGAGCTGTTTTTT. The encoded protein is CASSPTLAGGNTGELFF. Filled out from reference TRBV13 and TRBJ2-2, the complete variable domain reads AAGVIQSPRHLIKEKRETATLKCYPIPRHDTVYWYQQGPGQDPQFLISFYEKMQSDKGSIPDRFSAQQFSDYHSELNMSSLELGDSALYFCASSPTLAGGNTGELFFGEGSRLTVL.

This clonotype has a count of ten or more. The genes are TRBV2 and TRBJ2-7, with 9 bases matching TRBD1. The CDR3 spans 16 residues. The germline CDR1 and CDR2 sequences are SNHLY and FYNNEI. V was clipped by 2 bases and J by 6 bases; unmatched bases: 11. This CDR3 is CASSEPAGTGRPEQYF. CDR3 coding DNA: TGTGCCAGCAGTGAACCCGCCGGGACAGGGCGCCCCGAGCAGTACTTC.

The chain uses TRBV15 and TRBJ2-7, with TRBD1 as a possible D gene (5 bases). The CDR3 extends over 16 amino acids. V lost 0 bases, J lost 3 bases, and 15 bases lay in between. The germline V gene encodes CDR1 LNHNV and CDR2 YYDKDF (reference sequence). In DNA form, the CDR3 reads TGTGCCACCAGCAGAGATCGCAGGGTCACTAACTACGAGCAGTACTTC. It translates to CATSRDRRVTNYEQYF.

As concerns this clonotype: A read error may explain this, as a much larger clone is one base away. Because the CDR3 is missing its conserved closing phenylalanine or tryptophan, this is likely a read error. V usage is TRBV20-1 and J usage is TRBJ2-7; 9 nucleotides agree with TRBD1. In germline, CDR1 is DFQATT, CDR2 SNEGSKA (reference sequence). Germline trimming cut 4 bases from V and 7 bases from J; bases unmatched to any gene: 11. The CDR3 loop spans 14 amino acids. In nucleotides, the CDR3 is TGCAGTGCTAACCCGACAGGGGGACAGTGGGAGCAGTACCTC. Amino acid sequence: CSANPTGGQWEQYL.

This clonotype was seen at least ten times. The chain combines TRBV6-1 with TRBJ2-3; 9 positions agree with TRBD2. With V trimmed by 7 bases and J by 6 bases, 11 bases remained unmatched. CDR3 length: 15 residues. Germline assignment: CDR1 MNHNS and CDR2 SASEGT. This CDR3 reads CASNVERGESDTQYF. CDR3 in DNA: TGTGCCAGCAATGTCGAGCGGGGGGAGTCCGATACGCAGTATTTT.

Many counts were recorded for this clonotype. The chain has TRBV5-1 and TRBJ2-2; no clear D. V lost 1 base, J lost 9 bases, and 13 bases lay in between. Looked up from germline, CDR1 is SGHRS and CDR2 is YFSETQ. The CDR3 totals 14 residues. CDR3 loop: CASSLSVTVWELFF. The CDR3 DNA sequence: TGCGCCAGCAGCTTGTCGGTTACTGTTTGGGAGCTGTTTTTT.

The chain recombines TRBV6-1 with TRBJ1-4; D is unclear. The CDR3 consists of 18 residues. Germline-derived CDR1 and CDR2 are MNHNS and SASEGT. With 3 bases removed from V and 3 bases from J, the gap between germline ends came to 20 bases. CDR3 coding DNA: TGTGCCAGCAGTGATCGGGGTACCCCATTGGCCCCTAATGAAAAACTGTTTTTT. Its translation: CASSDRGTPLAPNEKLFF.

This clonotype has a count of ten or more. The J gene is TRBJ2-1, the V gene TRBV7-2, with D possibly TRBD2 on 6 matching bases. V lost 1 base, J lost 9 bases, and 10 bases lay in between. The CDR3 spans 13 residues. Per germline, CDR1 SGHTA and CDR2 FQGNSA. As DNA, the CDR3 is TGTGCCAGCAGCTTAGGGGAGGTGTTTGAGCAGTTCTTC. Its protein product is CASSLGEVFEQFF.

This clonotype has ten or more counts. The chain couples TRBV9 to TRBJ2-7, with 11 bases aligning to TRBD1. The CDR3 has 16 residues. Germline CDR1 SGDLS, CDR2 YYNGEE. The trim removed 2 bases at V and 2 bases at J, leaving 6 bases unmatched. CDR3 sequence (DNA): TGTGCCAGCAGCGTGGCGGACAGGGGGCGAGCCTACGAGCAGTACTTC. This gives the protein CASSVADRGRAYEQYF.

This clonotype was observed many times. The genes are TRBV28 and TRBJ1-5; 9 nucleotides match TRBD1. CDR3 size: 17 residues. Per germline, CDR1 MDHEN and CDR2 SYDVKM. J was trimmed by 0 bases and V by 8 bases; bases with no gene match: 11. CDR3 region: CASVTGTGTFSNQPQHF. CDR3 sequence (DNA): TGTGCCAGCGTGACCGGGACAGGGACGTTTAGCAATCAGCCCCAGCATTTT.